Listed below are T cell receptor beta chains from one sample, sequenced in a study of cytomegalovirus exposure and HLA in healthy donors. Using immunoSEQ multiplex PCR, the repertoire was profiled, and TCRdb retains in-frame clones only, with some absent. The sample has some 130,000 clones; roughly 78% are singletons. The sequenced sample was PBMCs. The receptors originated from a man aged 25-45 years in good health. Both conserved end residues are part of each CDR3. A D gene is named only where the DNA matches it firmly. For some rows the clone size is stated as once, few or many, or as a class when expanded; others skip it.

CDR3 protein: CASSYDSFYEQYF
CDR3 DNA: TGTGCCAGTAGTTATGACTCCTTCTACGAGCAGTACTTC
clone size: NA
J gene: TRBJ2-7
V gene: TRBV19
D gene: NA

CDR3 protein: CASSDGGGLNTEAFF
CDR3 DNA: TGTGCCAGCAGTGATGGGGGCGGGTTGAACACTGAAGCTTTCTTT
clone size: NA
J gene: TRBJ1-1
V gene: TRBV25-1
D gene: NA

CDR3 protein: CASSDRQTPGGDTQYF
CDR3 DNA: TGTGCCAGCAGCGACAGACAGACGCCCGGGGGAGATACGCAGTATTTT
clone size: NA
J gene: TRBJ2-3
V gene: TRBV7-8
D gene: NA

CDR3 protein: CASSLAGDIKQYF
CDR3 DNA: TGTGCCAGCAGCTTGGCCGGGGACATCAAGCAGTACTTC
clone size: once
J gene: TRBJ2-7
V gene: TRBV5-8
D gene: NA

CDR3 protein: CASRGQINQPQHF
CDR3 DNA: TGTGCCAGCAGGGGACAGATAAATCAGCCCCAGCATTTT
clone size: NA
J gene: TRBJ1-5
V gene: TRBV6-4
D gene: TRBD1

CDR3 protein: CASSFSGTSGSGANVPTF
CDR3 DNA: TGCGCCAGCAGCTTCTCCGGGACTAGCGGGTCTGGGGCCAACGTCCCGACTTTC
clone size: NA
J gene: TRBJ2-6
V gene: TRBV5-1
D gene: TRBD2

CDR3 protein: CASRTDRGLANQPQHF
CDR3 DNA: TGTGCCAGCAGAACCGACAGAGGTCTCGCCAATCAGCCCCAGCATTTT
clone size: few
J gene: TRBJ1-5
V gene: TRBV5-6
D gene: NA

CDR3 protein: CASSPGSSYEQYF
CDR3 DNA: TGTGCCAGCTCACCGGGGAGCTCCTACGAGCAGTACTTC
clone size: few
J gene: TRBJ2-7
V gene: TRBV18
D gene: NA

CDR3 protein: CASSHEGAYNTGELFF
CDR3 DNA: TGTGCCAGCAGTCACGAGGGAGCCTACAACACCGGGGAGCTGTTTTTT
clone size: once
J gene: TRBJ2-2
V gene: TRBV4-2
D gene: NA

CDR3 protein: CASSLGGVFQEAFF
CDR3 DNA: TGTGCCAGCAGCTTAGGGGGGGTATTTCAGGAAGCTTTCTTT
clone size: NA
J gene: TRBJ1-1
V gene: TRBV7-9
D gene: NA

CDR3 protein: CASSSPWGTSGHQETQYF
CDR3 DNA: TGTGCCAGCAGCTCCCCCTGGGGGACTAGCGGGCACCAAGAGACCCAGTACTTC
clone size: NA
J gene: TRBJ2-5
V gene: TRBV5-6
D gene: TRBD2

CDR3 protein: CAISALRVNYEQYF
CDR3 DNA: TGTGCCATCAGTGCCCTCCGAGTAAACTACGAGCAGTACTTC
clone size: NA
J gene: TRBJ2-7
V gene: TRBV10-3
D gene: NA

CDR3 protein: CASSRPGSSQPQHF
CDR3 DNA: TGTGCCAGCTCCCGCCCAGGGTCTTCTCAGCCCCAGCATTTT
clone size: few
J gene: TRBJ1-5
V gene: TRBV6-6
D gene: NA

CDR3 protein: CASSLAPGLGYEQYF
CDR3 DNA: TGTGCCAGCAGCTTAGCCCCGGGACTAGGGTACGAGCAGTACTTT
clone size: NA
J gene: TRBJ2-7
V gene: TRBV7-2
D gene: TRBD2

CDR3 protein: CASSPRTGTQPQHF
CDR3 DNA: TGTGCCAGTAGTCCCCGGACAGGGACTCAGCCCCAGCATTTT
clone size: NA
J gene: TRBJ1-5
V gene: TRBV19
D gene: TRBD1

CDR3 protein: CASTGLAQTYEQYF
CDR3 DNA: TGTGCCAGCACCGGACTAGCGCAGACCTACGAGCAGTACTTC
clone size: NA
J gene: TRBJ2-7
V gene: TRBV2
D gene: TRBD2

CDR3 protein: CASSVEGQGATEAFF
CDR3 DNA: TGTGCCAGCAGCGTAGAGGGGCAGGGGGCTACTGAAGCTTTCTTT
clone size: few
J gene: TRBJ1-1
V gene: TRBV9
D gene: TRBD1

CDR3 protein: CASSHSRGRDQPQHF
CDR3 DNA: TGTGCCAGCAGTCACTCTAGGGGGAGAGATCAGCCCCAGCATTTT
clone size: NA
J gene: TRBJ1-5
V gene: TRBV6-5
D gene: NA

CDR3 protein: CASSPPFPSSYNEQFF
CDR3 DNA: TGTGCCAGCTCACCACCTTTCCCCAGCTCCTACAATGAGCAGTTCTTC
clone size: NA
J gene: TRBJ2-1
V gene: TRBV18
D gene: NA

CDR3 protein: CASSARGQGSGYTF
CDR3 DNA: TGTGCCAGCAGTGCCCGGGGACAGGGGTCTGGCTACACCTTC
clone size: NA
J gene: TRBJ1-2
V gene: TRBV28
D gene: TRBD1

CDR3 protein: CASSLDSGLGAFF
CDR3 DNA: TGTGCCAGCAGCCTCGATTCAGGATTAGGAGCTTTCTTT
clone size: NA
J gene: TRBJ1-1
V gene: TRBV7-2
D gene: NA

CDR3 protein: CASTARGSLTF
CDR3 DNA: TGTGCCAGCACCGCTCGGGGGTCGTTGACCTTC
clone size: NA
J gene: TRBJ1-2
V gene: TRBV28
D gene: NA

CDR3 protein: CASRRDKGHAEQYF
CDR3 DNA: TGTGCCAGCAGGAGGGACAAAGGTCACGCCGAGCAGTACTTC
clone size: NA
J gene: TRBJ2-7
V gene: TRBV5-4
D gene: NA

CDR3 protein: CASSDSGTGTYGELFF
CDR3 DNA: TGCGCCAGCAGTGATTCCGGGACAGGGACCTACGGGGAGCTGTTTTTT
clone size: NA
J gene: TRBJ2-2
V gene: TRBV10-1
D gene: TRBD1

CDR3 protein: CASSSSSGHGEQYF
CDR3 DNA: TGTGCCAGTAGTAGCTCCTCGGGACACGGCGAGCAGTACTTC
clone size: few
J gene: TRBJ2-7
V gene: TRBV19
D gene: NA

CDR3 protein: CASSQVPREGGRGPKNIQYF
CDR3 DNA: TGTGCCAGCAGCCAAGTGCCGCGGGAGGGGGGTCGCGGGCCAAAAAACATTCAGTACTTC
clone size: NA
J gene: TRBJ2-4
V gene: TRBV14
D gene: TRBD2

CDR3 protein: CASRGPGAGALRQFF
CDR3 DNA: TGTGCCAGCAGGGGCCCCGGGGCGGGAGCACTAAGGCAGTTCTTC
clone size: few
J gene: TRBJ2-1
V gene: TRBV6-5
D gene: TRBD2

CDR3 protein: CAWSVGSGGGTQYF
CDR3 DNA: TGTGCCTGGAGTGTGGGTAGCGGGGGGGGTACGCAGTATTTT
clone size: NA
J gene: TRBJ2-3
V gene: TRBV30
D gene: TRBD2

CDR3 protein: CASTPDRGMSTEAFF
CDR3 DNA: TGCGCCAGCACCCCCGACAGGGGGATGAGCACTGAAGCTTTCTTT
clone size: NA
J gene: TRBJ1-1
V gene: TRBV4-1
D gene: TRBD1

CDR3 protein: CASSYPSGSGANVLTF
CDR3 DNA: TGTGCCAGCAGTTACCCCTCGGGATCTGGGGCCAACGTCCTGACTTTC
clone size: NA
J gene: TRBJ2-6
V gene: TRBV6-6
D gene: NA

CDR3 protein: CASSPGRGENTEAFF
CDR3 DNA: TGTGCCAGCAGTCCGGGCAGGGGTGAAAACACTGAAGCTTTCTTT
clone size: NA
J gene: TRBJ1-1
V gene: TRBV6-5
D gene: NA

CDR3 protein: CASQGNGEQYF
CDR3 DNA: TGTGCCAGCCAGGGGAATGGCGAGCAGTACTTC
clone size: NA
J gene: TRBJ2-7
V gene: TRBV28
D gene: NA

CDR3 protein: CARSLIGDNEQFF
CDR3 DNA: TGTGCCAGAAGCTTAATAGGGGACAATGAGCAGTTCTTC
clone size: NA
J gene: TRBJ2-1
V gene: TRBV7-5
D gene: NA

CDR3 protein: CASSLGLAGENSYEQYF
CDR3 DNA: TGTGCCAGCAGCCTCGGACTAGCGGGAGAGAACTCCTACGAGCAGTACTTC
clone size: NA
J gene: TRBJ2-7
V gene: TRBV7-9
D gene: TRBD2

CDR3 protein: CASSLEQVGGGANEQFF
CDR3 DNA: TGTGCCAGCAGCTTAGAGCAGGTGGGAGGCGGGGCCAATGAGCAGTTCTTC
clone size: NA
J gene: TRBJ2-1
V gene: TRBV7-3
D gene: NA

CDR3 protein: CASSKRGVAGDNEQFF
CDR3 DNA: TGTGCCAGCAGCAAAAGGGGGGTAGCGGGAGACAATGAGCAGTTCTTC
clone size: once
J gene: TRBJ2-1
V gene: TRBV21-1
D gene: NA

CDR3 protein: CASSQLPGELFF
CDR3 DNA: TGCGCCAGCAGCCAACTACCCGGGGAGCTGTTTTTT
clone size: NA
J gene: TRBJ2-2
V gene: TRBV4-1
D gene: NA

CDR3 protein: CASKVVSVREQYF
CDR3 DNA: TGTGCCAGCAAAGTTGTGAGCGTGCGGGAGCAGTACTTC
clone size: NA
J gene: TRBJ2-7
V gene: TRBV9
D gene: NA

CDR3 protein: CASSVGETSGGRDIQYF
CDR3 DNA: TGTGCCAGCAGCGTAGGTGAGACTAGCGGGGGGAGGGACATTCAGTACTTC
clone size: NA
J gene: TRBJ2-4
V gene: TRBV9
D gene: TRBD2

CDR3 protein: CASLPSGGSLRNTEAFF
CDR3 DNA: TGTGCCAGCTTACCGTCAGGGGGTTCTCTTCGGAACACTGAAGCTTTCTTT
clone size: NA
J gene: TRBJ1-1
V gene: TRBV18
D gene: TRBD1

CDR3 protein: CASSDFTTSGVFF
CDR3 DNA: TGTGCCAGCAGTGACTTTACGACTAGCGGAGTATTCTTC
clone size: NA
J gene: TRBJ2-1
V gene: TRBV6-4
D gene: TRBD2

CDR3 protein: CASSLIIADTQYF
CDR3 DNA: TGTGCCAGCAGCTTAATTATCGCAGATACGCAGTATTTT
clone size: NA
J gene: TRBJ2-3
V gene: TRBV7-3
D gene: NA

CDR3 protein: CATSGDAGIGNNEQFF
CDR3 DNA: TGTGCCACCAGTGGGGATGCGGGAATAGGGAACAATGAGCAGTTCTTC
clone size: NA
J gene: TRBJ2-1
V gene: TRBV10-3
D gene: NA

CDR3 protein: CASSPGGGPYEQYF
CDR3 DNA: TGTGCCAGCAGCCCAGGGGGCGGTCCCTACGAGCAGTACTTC
clone size: NA
J gene: TRBJ2-7
V gene: TRBV7-2
D gene: TRBD1

CDR3 protein: CASSEWRQGGGEAFF
CDR3 DNA: TGTGCCAGCAGTGAATGGCGACAGGGGGGGGGTGAAGCTTTCTTT
clone size: NA
J gene: TRBJ1-1
V gene: TRBV6-1
D gene: TRBD1

CDR3 protein: CASTGTERDTQYF
CDR3 DNA: TGTGCCAGCACCGGGACAGAGCGCGATACGCAGTATTTT
clone size: NA
J gene: TRBJ2-3
V gene: TRBV2
D gene: TRBD1

CDR3 protein: CASSHYATSGREGYEQYF
CDR3 DNA: TGCGCCAGCAGCCACTATGCAACTAGCGGGAGGGAGGGCTACGAGCAGTACTTC
clone size: NA
J gene: TRBJ2-7
V gene: TRBV5-1
D gene: TRBD2

CDR3 protein: CASSVIRGDTQYF
CDR3 DNA: TGTGCCAGCAGTGTGATTAGGGGAGATACGCAGTATTTT
clone size: NA
J gene: TRBJ2-3
V gene: TRBV6-4
D gene: NA

CDR3 protein: CASTTGEDLSNQPQHF
CDR3 DNA: TGTGCCAGCACCACCGGTGAGGATCTCAGCAATCAGCCCCAGCATTTT
clone size: once
J gene: TRBJ1-5
V gene: TRBV6-6
D gene: NA

CDR3 protein: CASKITGGDEQFF
CDR3 DNA: TGTGCCAGTAAGATCACAGGAGGGGATGAGCAGTTCTTC
clone size: NA
J gene: TRBJ2-1
V gene: TRBV19
D gene: NA

CDR3 protein: CASSFRTSGYNEQFF
CDR3 DNA: TGTGCCAGCAGCTTCCGGACTAGCGGATACAATGAGCAGTTCTTC
clone size: NA
J gene: TRBJ2-1
V gene: TRBV7-3
D gene: TRBD2

CDR3 protein: CAISDRVAYEQYF
CDR3 DNA: TGTGCCATCAGTGATCGAGTAGCCTACGAGCAGTACTTC
clone size: NA
J gene: TRBJ2-7
V gene: TRBV10-3
D gene: NA